Each of the 32 T cell receptor beta chains below was sequenced from the same sample in a study of blood T cells in healthy people across ages. The authors ran a second PCR of 7 to 11 cycles using a sample-barcoded 5' primer and a J-beta primer mix. One entry per CDR3 protein, called by TCRdb with MiXCR from the 5' RACE reads. The data show about 2 million distinct CDR3 sequences, about 50% seen once. Sequenced input: blood. The source of these receptors is a woman in her thirties or forties in good health.

The table lists this clonotype with a count of one. The CDR3 region has the DNA TGTGCCAGCAGTTCGCCGACAGGGGGCTATAATTCACCCCTCCACTTT. Its translation is CASSSPTGGYNSPLHF. V gene TRBV28 combines with J gene TRBJ1-6; 9 bases align to TRBD1. V shed 4 bases and J 3 bases; nucleotides not matched to a gene: 4. The germline V gene encodes CDR1 MDHEN and CDR2 SYDVKM. This CDR3 has 16 amino acids.

This clonotype has more than one count but fewer than ten. The chain recombines TRBV20-1 with TRBJ1-6, with no clear D. This CDR3 region has 20 residues. V shed 3 bases and J shed 0 bases, with 24 bases lying between them. Germline-derived CDR1 and CDR2 are DFQATT and SNEGSKA (reference sequence). Here the CDR3 DNA reads TGCAGTGCTAGTCGTATCCAAGGCCAGCCCCTACCCTCCTATAATTCACCCCTCCACTTT. Protein product: CSASRIQGQPLPSYNSPLHF.

V usage is TRBV18 and J usage is TRBJ2-5, with a tentative D call TRBD1 (6 bases). Germline V gene lookup returns CDR1 KGHSH and CDR2 LQKENI. The CDR3 runs to 17 residues. The V and J ends lost 2 bases and 2 bases respectively, with 18 bases between them. The CDR3 reads CASSPNLGGGFQETQYF. The CDR3 DNA sequence: TGTGCCAGCTCACCAAACCTAGGGGGTGGTTTTCAAGAGACCCAGTACTTC.

The CDR3, as DNA: TGTGCCAGCAGCTGGATTTCAGGAGAGACCCAGTACTTC. This sequence encodes CASSWISGETQYF. The chain combines TRBV5-5 with TRBJ2-5; D unresolved. Germline CDR1 and CDR2: SGHKS and YYEKEE (reference sequence). V lost 3 bases to trimming and J lost 4 bases, with 10 bases between them. The CDR3 spans 13 residues.

CDR3 residues: CASSYNRVGHEQYF. The CDR3 bases are TGTGCCAGCAGCTACAACAGGGTGGGCCACGAGCAGTACTTC. The chain is built from TRBV6-2 or TRBV6-3 and TRBJ2-5, with D possibly being TRBD1 (6 bases). The J call may be in error: the DNA end matches TRBJ2-7 better. From germline, CDR1 is MNHEY and CDR2 SVGEGT. The length of the CDR3 is 14 residues.

The CDR3 nucleotides read TGCAGTGCTCCCACTACCGTAGGACAGGGCATGAACACTGAAGCTTTCTTT. It is translated as CSAPTTVGQGMNTEAFF. The rearrangement links TRBV20-1 to TRBJ1-1; 8 nucleotides align to TRBD1. Per germline, CDR1 DFQATT and CDR2 SNEGSKA (reference sequence). The length of the CDR3 is 17 residues. Trimming at V came to 5 bases and at J to 0 bases, leaving 14 bases not matched to a gene.

The chain has TRBV11-2 and TRBJ2-5; D might be TRBD1 or TRBD2, each matching 6 bases. V shed 1 base and J shed 6 bases, with 12 bases lying between them. There are 14 residues in the CDR3. CDR1 SGHAT and CDR2 FQNNGV come from the germline V gene. The CDR3 DNA reads TGTGCCAGCAGCTTAGTACCGGGGGCCCAGACCCAGTACTTC. It is translated as CASSLVPGAQTQYF.

Remarks on this clonotype: This clone may be a read error of a much larger clone one base away. The chain employs TRBV5-1 and TRBJ2-1; 12 bases fit TRBD2. CDR1 is SGHRS, CDR2 YFSETQ, per germline. The CDR3 sequence is 16 residues long. In nucleotides, the CDR3 is TGCGCCAGCAGCTTCCAACTAGCGGGGGGTTCGGATGAGCGGTTCTTC. Its translation is CASSFQLAGGSDERFF.

In its sample, this clonotype was seen a few times. The rearrangement links TRBV7-2 to TRBJ2-7, with 7 positions matching TRBD1. This CDR3 has 14 residues. With V trimmed by 1 base and J by 5 bases, 5 bases remained unmatched. Germline CDR1 is SGHTA and CDR2 is FQGNSA. CDR3 in DNA: TGTGCCAGCAGCTTAGATACAGGGGTGAACGAGCAGTACTTC. It codes for CASSLDTGVNEQYF.

The chain employs TRBV20-1 and TRBJ1-5; TRBD1 might be the D (5 bases). The V gene's germline CDR1 is DFQATT and CDR2 SNEGSKA (reference sequence). Trimming removed 5 bases at V and 4 bases at J, with 18 bases between. The CDR3 runs to 15 residues. CDR3 region: CSARMSGGPNQPQHF. The CDR3 DNA reads TGCAGTGCTCGGATGTCGGGGGGACCAAATCAGCCCCAGCATTTT.

This clonotype was counted a few times. Here the CDR3 reads CSARDLAGVTYEQYF. The CDR3 DNA reads TGCAGTGCTAGAGATCTAGCGGGGGTAACCTACGAGCAGTACTTC. The chain carries TRBV20-1 and TRBJ2-7; 10 bases match TRBD2. Germline V gives CDR1 DFQATT, CDR2 SNEGSKA (reference sequence). The CDR3 extends over 15 amino acids. V dropped 0 bases and J dropped 2; count of bases not matched to a gene: 4.

This clonotype was seen more than once but under ten times. The V gene is TRBV3-1, the J gene TRBJ2-4; TRBD1 is a possible D gene (5 bases). CDR3 length: 14 residues. V shed 5 bases and J shed 0 bases, with 8 bases lying between them. Per germline, CDR1 LGHDT and CDR2 YNNKEL (reference sequence). CDR3 DNA: TGTGCCAGCAGCACGACAGTAGCCAAAAACATTCAGTACTTC. Its translation is CASSTTVAKNIQYF.

The table lists this clonotype with a count of one. This chain connects TRBV24-1 to TRBJ2-1; D is possibly TRBD2 (7 bases). From germline, CDR1 is KGHDR and CDR2 SFDVKD. This CDR3 is 17 amino acids long. V dropped 0 bases and J dropped 0 bases, with 11 bases sitting between them. CDR3 amino acids: CATSDLKGGNSYNEQFF. CDR3 sequence (DNA): TGTGCCACCAGTGATTTGAAGGGGGGGAACTCCTACAATGAGCAGTTCTTC.

The chain couples TRBV29-1 to TRBJ2-5; D unclear. The CDR3 covers 13 residues. Germline CDR1 is SQVTM and CDR2 is ANQGSEA. V dropped 5 bases and J dropped 0 bases, with 10 bases sitting between them. This CDR3 reads CSVRRVNQETQYF. The CDR3 DNA reads as TGCAGCGTTCGACGGGTAAACCAAGAGACCCAGTACTTC.

This clonotype was counted between two and nine times. This sequence joins TRBV6-5 and TRBJ2-5, with 7 bases identical to TRBD1. Germline lookup yields CDR1 MNHEY and CDR2 SVGAGI. Trimming took 5 bases from V and 1 from J; bases not matched to a gene: 7. The CDR3 is 15 amino acids. The CDR3 DNA follows: TGTGCCAGCAGTACCCGACAGGGAGCCCAAGAGACCCAGTACTTC. This translates into CASSTRQGAQETQYF.

The chain recombines TRBV5-1 with TRBJ1-1; D perhaps matches TRBD1 (5 bases). This CDR3 has 16 amino acids. Per germline, CDR1 SGHRS and CDR2 YFSETQ. The V end lost 0 bases, the J end lost 1 base, and 13 bases lay between the germline ends. CDR3 bases: TGCGCCAGCAGCTTGGTAGGGACGCCTGCGAACACTGAAGCTTTCTTT. Amino acid sequence: CASSLVGTPANTEAFF.

This clonotype has only a few counts. The chain combines TRBV20-1 with TRBJ2-3; TRBD2 aligns across 12 bases. After removal of 6 bases from V and 6 bases from J, the junction contained 7 bases not matched to a gene. Germline CDR1 is DFQATT and CDR2 is SNEGSKA (reference sequence). The CDR3 totals 14 residues. CDR3 nucleotide sequence: TGCAGTGCCAGCGGGACTAGCGGGCTGGATACGCAGTATTTT. This codes for CSASGTSGLDTQYF.

Only a few counts were recorded for this clonotype. J is TRBJ2-7 and V is TRBV28; 14 bases map to TRBD2. The last part of the DNA fits TRBJ2-5 better; the J call may be wrong. The CDR3 length is 18 residues. Germline V CDR1 and CDR2: MDHEN, SYDVKM. The CDR3 spells CASSPRLAGGLVGETQYF. The CDR3 DNA is TGTGCCAGCAGTCCCCGACTAGCGGGGGGGCTCGTTGGAGAGACCCAGTACTTC.

As for this clonotype: A clone one base away is much larger, so this may be a read error. J is TRBJ2-7 and V is TRBV5-6; D is ambiguous. CDR1 and CDR2 from the germline V gene are SGHDT and YYEEEE. The V gene lost 0 bases and the J gene lost 0 bases, with 7 bases spanning the gap. CDR3 length: 14 amino acids. In DNA form, the CDR3 reads TGTGCCAGCAGCTTGGGGTACAACTCCTACGAGCAGTACTTC. Translated: CASSLGYNSYEQYF.

This clonotype was observed once. The chain links TRBV7-8 to TRBJ2-2, with D possibly matching TRBD2 (6 bases). The CDR3 spans 16 residues. Trimming pared 8 bases from V and 0 bases from J, leaving 16 bases between. The germline gives CDR1 SGHVS, CDR2 FQNEAQ. The chain's CDR3 is CASLLEPGANTGELFF. The CDR3 DNA follows: TGTGCCAGCCTCCTTGAACCGGGGGCGAACACCGGGGAGCTGTTTTTT.

Points on this clonotype: A read error may be the cause here, since a much bigger clone is one base away. This chain uses TRBV20-1 with TRBJ2-1, with a tentative D call TRBD1 (5 bases). The length of the CDR3 is 14 residues. V was trimmed by 6 bases and J by 5 bases, leaving 17 bases between them. Germline CDR1 reads DFQATT; CDR2 reads SNEGSKA (reference sequence). DNA of the CDR3: TGCAGTGCAGGTGGGGCAGGGTGTAACAATGAGCAGTTCTTC. Its protein is CSAGGAGCNNEQFF.

V is TRBV5-5 and J is TRBJ2-7, with 8 bases identical to TRBD2. The length of the CDR3 is 16 residues. Germline V CDR1 and CDR2: SGHKS, YYEKEE (reference sequence). J was trimmed by 0 bases and V by 5 bases; bases with no gene match: 10. This CDR3 reads CASSPKRGSPSYEQYF. The CDR3 coding sequence is TGTGCCAGCAGTCCAAAGCGGGGGAGCCCCTCCTACGAGCAGTACTTC. The full variable domain, in which reference TRBV5-5 and TRBJ2-7 provide the parts outside the CDR3, is DAGVTQSPTHLIKTRGQQVTLRCSPISGHKSVSWYQQVLGQGPQFIFQYYEKEERGRGNFPDRFSARQFPNYSSELNVNALLLGDSALYLCASSPKRGSPSYEQYFGPGTRLTVT.

A remark on this clonotype: At one boundary the junction diverges from the germline segment, which might be a read error. CDR3: CVSSLEGGRNYGYTF. The CDR3 nucleotides read TGTGTCAGCAGCTTGGAGGGGGGGCGAAACTATGGCTACACCTTC. This chain connects TRBV5-8 to TRBJ1-2, with a weak D call TRBD1 (6 bases). The CDR3 sequence is 15 residues long. Germline V lookup: CDR1 SGHTS, CDR2 YDEGEE.

This clonotype has a handful of counts. The V gene is TRBV7-2, the J gene TRBJ2-7, with 8 bases fitting TRBD1. With V trimmed by 5 bases and J by 6 bases, 3 bases remained unmatched. This CDR3 contains 12 residues. The germline V gene encodes CDR1 SGHTA and CDR2 FQGNSA. In DNA, the CDR3 is TGTGCCAGCAGCCACGGACAGGGCGAGCAGTACTTC. Its protein product is CASSHGQGEQYF.

V is TRBV7-2 and J is TRBJ2-2; TRBD2 might be the D (6 bases). This CDR3 is 16 amino acids long. Germline V gene lookup returns CDR1 SGHTA and CDR2 FQGNSA. V was pared by 1 base and J by 5 bases, with 14 bases between. The DNA for the CDR3 is TGTGCCAGCAGCTTAGTGGGGGGTGCGGGAACCGGGGAGCTGTTTTTT. Translation gives CASSLVGGAGTGELFF.

This clonotype turned up a few times. The chain has TRBV29-1 and TRBJ1-2, with 7 positions matching TRBD1. Germline values: CDR1 SQVTM, CDR2 ANQGSEA. The CDR3 covers 13 residues. J lost 4 bases, V lost 6 bases, and 8 bases had no gene match. CDR3 in amino acids: CSVRDSVFYGYTF. The CDR3 nucleotides read TGCAGCGTGAGGGACAGTGTCTTCTATGGCTACACCTTC. Filled out from reference TRBV29-1 and TRBJ1-2, the complete variable domain reads SAVISQKPSRDICQRGTSLTIQCQVDSQVTMMFWYRQQPGQSLTLIATANQGSEATYESGFVIDKFPISRPNLTFSTLTVSNMSPEDSSIYLCSVRDSVFYGYTFGSGTRLTVV.

CDR3 nucleotide sequence: TGTGCCAGCAGTAACCGGGACGAGCAGTTCTTC. Its translation is CASSNRDEQFF. The V call is TRBV6-5, the J call TRBJ2-1, with D perhaps assigned TRBD1 or TRBD2 (5 bases each). Germline assignment: CDR1 MNHEY and CDR2 SVGAGI. V lost 5 bases, J lost 10 bases, and 9 bases lay in between. The CDR3 contains 11 residues.

The CDR3 reads CASSPGGLKEGYGYTF. Written as DNA, the CDR3 is TGTGCCAGCAGCCCAGGGGGCCTTAAGGAGGGCTATGGCTACACCTTC. This sequence joins TRBV12-3 or TRBV12-4 and TRBJ1-2, with 8 bases matching TRBD1. CDR3 length: 16 residues. Trimming at V came to 6 bases and at J to 4 bases, leaving 13 bases not matched to a gene.

This clonotype was detected only a few times. V is TRBV4-3 and J is TRBJ2-3; 8 bases map to TRBD2. This CDR3 region has 16 residues. Germline V gene sequence: CDR1 LGHNA, CDR2 YSLEER. V dropped 1 base and J dropped 0; count of bases not matched to a gene: 3. The CDR3 region has the DNA TGCGCCAGCAGCCAAGTTAGCGGGGCTAGCACAGATACGCAGTATTTT. Translation gives CASSQVSGASTDTQYF.

The rearrangement links TRBV6-2 or TRBV6-3 to TRBJ2-6, with D unresolved. Trimming stripped 5 bases from V and 5 bases from J, with 4 bases between. The CDR3 runs to 12 residues. Germline CDR1 reads MNHEY; CDR2 reads SVGEGT. The chain's CDR3 is CASSPWANVLTF. CDR3 nucleotide sequence: TGTGCCAGCAGTCCGTGGGCCAACGTCCTGACTTTC.

The chain links TRBV9 to TRBJ2-4, with no clear D. The V and J ends lost 4 bases and 13 bases respectively, with 21 bases between them. The germline CDR1 and CDR2 sequences are SGDLS and YYNGEE. The CDR3 extends over 14 amino acids. CDR3 loop: CASSPRHGQRAQYF. Here the CDR3 DNA reads TGTGCCAGCAGCCCCCGACACGGCCAACGGGCCCAGTACTTC.

V and J are TRBV20-1 and TRBJ1-2; D remains unclear. The CDR3 extends over 14 amino acids. The V end was cut by 1 base, the J end by 4 bases, with 13 bases between. The germline gives CDR1 DFQATT, CDR2 SNEGSKA (reference sequence). CDR3 bases: TGCAGTGCTAGAGGGCTCGGGTGGGGCTATGGCTACACCTTC. Its protein product is CSARGLGWGYGYTF.